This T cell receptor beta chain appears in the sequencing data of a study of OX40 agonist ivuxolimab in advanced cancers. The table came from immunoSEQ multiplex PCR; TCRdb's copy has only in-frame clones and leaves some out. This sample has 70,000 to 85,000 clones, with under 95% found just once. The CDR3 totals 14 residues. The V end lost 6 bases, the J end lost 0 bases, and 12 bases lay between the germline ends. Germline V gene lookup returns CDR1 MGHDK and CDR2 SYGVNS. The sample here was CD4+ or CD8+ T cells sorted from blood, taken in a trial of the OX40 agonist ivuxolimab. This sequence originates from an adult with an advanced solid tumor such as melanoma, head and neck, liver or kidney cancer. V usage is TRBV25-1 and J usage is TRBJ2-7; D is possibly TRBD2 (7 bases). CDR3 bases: TGTGCCAGCAGCTGGGGGGGCACCTCCTACGAGCAGTACTTC. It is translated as CASSWGGTSYEQYF.